This passage covers 6 T cell receptor beta chains from one sample sequenced in a study of T cell responses to AZD1222 COVID-19 vaccine. TCRdb keeps only in-frame clones here, not all; method: immunoSEQ multiplex PCR. The sample shows over 100,000 clones, about nine tenths of them seen only once. The sample in question was peripheral blood, obtained on day 0 of AZD1222 vaccination. The receptor source for this set is an adult in good health.

J is TRBJ1-1 and V is TRBV2, with 8 bases fitting TRBD1. V gave up 6 bases and J gave up 6 bases; unmatched junction bases: 9. Germline V CDR1 and CDR2: SNHLY, FYNNEI. CDR3 length: 14 amino acids. CDR3 nucleotides: TGTGCCAGCAGGGACGACAGGGGATCCGCTGAAGCTTTCTTT. Translating gives CASRDDRGSAEAFF.

The V and J genes are TRBV7-2 and TRBJ2-2; D may be TRBD2 (5 bases). The germline gives CDR1 SGHTA, CDR2 FQGNSA. V lost 7 bases to trimming and J lost 1 base, with 13 bases between them. The CDR3 runs to 15 residues. In DNA, the CDR3 is TGTGCCAGCACCCCCACAGCGGTGAACACCGGGGAGCTGTTTTTT. It is translated as CASTPTAVNTGELFF.

This chain uses TRBV4-3 with TRBJ2-1; tentatively, D is TRBD2 (6 bases). The germline V gene encodes CDR1 LGHNA and CDR2 YSLEER. This CDR3 is built from 17 residues. Trimming took 0 bases from V and 4 from J, leaving 16 bases between them. CDR3 sequence reads: CASSQDRSSAVYNEQFF. Here the CDR3 DNA reads TGCGCCAGCAGCCAAGATAGATCTAGCGCCGTTTACAATGAGCAGTTCTTC.

This chain links TRBV3-1 (or the pseudogene TRBV3-2) with TRBJ1-2; D gene unclear. V dropped 1 base and J dropped 2 bases, with 2 bases sitting between them. The CDR3 sequence is 12 residues long. Germline V gives CDR1 LGHDT, CDR2 YNNKEL (reference sequence). Written as DNA, the CDR3 is TGTGCCAGCAGCCAAGCGAACTATGGCTACACCTTC. This encodes CASSQANYGYTF.

This rearrangement joins TRBV19 to TRBJ1-5; a possible D gene is TRBD1 (5 bases). CDR1 and CDR2 from the germline V gene are LNHDA and SQIVND (reference sequence). Trimming took 7 bases from V and 9 from J, leaving 13 bases between them. The CDR3 length is 12 residues. CDR3 in DNA: TGTGCCAGTACTCACCAAGGGACGCCCCAGCATTTT. Translated: CASTHQGTPQHF.

The chain recombines TRBV28 with TRBJ1-1, with D hard to call. Between the trimmed V and J ends, which lost 6 bases and 1 base, there was a span of 9 bases. CDR3 length: 13 amino acids. Germline CDR1 reads MDHEN; CDR2 reads SYDVKM. The DNA of the CDR3 is TGTGCCAGCAGGGCCCCACAGAACACTGAAGCTTTCTTT. Translation gives CASRAPQNTEAFF.